Following are 16 T cell receptor beta chains from one sample sequenced in a study of Graves' ophthalmopathy and Graves' hyperthyroidism. Amplification targeted the TCR beta CDR3 regions, with RNA transcripts as the source material. Following a first-round RT-PCR that used HTBI primers, a second-round multiplex PCR was carried out. Each CDR3 protein gets one entry after TCRdb re-called the multiplex PCR reads with MiXCR. Here the sample spans 1 million to 1.3 million distinct CDR3 sequences, roughly 35% being singletons. Sequenced material: peripheral blood or thyroid tissue (not recorded which). The receptors come from an adult man with Graves' hyperthyroidism.

This clonotype was observed at least ten times. The chain links TRBV2 to TRBJ2-7, with D maybe TRBD2 (5 bases). Trimming removed 4 bases at V and 0 bases at J, with 10 bases between. Germline V gene lookup returns CDR1 SNHLY and CDR2 FYNNEI. The CDR3 covers 14 residues. CDR3 coding DNA: TGTGCCAGCAGTGCCCCGGACTTCTCCTACGAGCAGTACTTC. Its protein product is CASSAPDFSYEQYF.

This chain links TRBV20-1 with TRBJ1-2; no reliable D call. Trimming pared 3 bases from V and 10 bases from J, leaving 15 bases between. The CDR3 has 12 residues. Per germline, CDR1 DFQATT and CDR2 SNEGSKA (reference sequence). The CDR3 DNA reads TGCAGTGCTAGTGGCCAGGTATGGGTCTACACCTTC. Protein: CSASGQVWVYTF.

The table lists this clonotype with many counts. The chain employs TRBV5-1 and TRBJ1-6; D is unclear. Per germline, CDR1 SGHRS and CDR2 YFSETQ. CDR3 length: 13 amino acids. Trimming took off 4 bases at V and 7 bases at J, with 9 bases between the two ends. CDR3 amino acids: CASSVDWNSPLHF. Here the CDR3 DNA reads TGCGCCAGCAGCGTGGACTGGAATTCACCCCTCCACTTT.

The rearrangement links TRBV7-9 to TRBJ2-7; perhaps TRBD1 as D (6 bases). The closer fit of TRBJ1-2 to the DNA end suggests the J call may be wrong. CDR1 is SEHNR and CDR2 is FQNEAQ in the germline V gene (reference sequence). The CDR3 is 15 amino acids. The CDR3 DNA follows: TGTGCCAGCAGCTTAGCGCTCGGGGGCGACTATGGCTACACCTTC. This sequence encodes CASSLALGGDYGYTF.

Notes on this clonotype: With a much larger clone just one base away, this may be a read error. The V and J genes are TRBV29-1 and TRBJ2-7; 8 nucleotides match TRBD2. Per germline, CDR1 SQVTM and CDR2 ANQGSEA. Trimming removed 5 bases from V and 3 bases from J; junction bases left unmatched: 12. The CDR3 contains 15 residues. CDR3 nucleotide sequence: TGCAGCGTTCTCGCGTCCACGGGACTAGACTACGAGCAGTACTTC. It codes for CSVLASTGLDYEQYF.

V gene TRBV5-1 combines with J gene TRBJ2-2; 7 nucleotides line up with TRBD2. V lost 5 bases to trimming and J lost 5 bases; unmatched junction nucleotides: 9. Germline V gene data show CDR1 as SGHRS and CDR2 as YFSETQ. CDR3 length equals 15 residues. This CDR3 reads CASRGGGSTTGELFF. The CDR3, as DNA: TGCGCCAGCAGAGGAGGCGGGAGTACGACCGGGGAGCTGTTTTTT. Full variable domain (outside the CDR3, taken from reference TRBV5-1 and TRBJ2-2): KAGVTQTPRYLIKTRGQQVTLSCSPISGHRSVSWYQQTPGQGLQFLFEYFSETQRNKGNFPGRFSGRQFSNSRSEMNVSTLELGDSALYLCASRGGGSTTGELFFGEGSRLTVL.

The sample holds many counts of this clonotype. This chain uses TRBV7-8 with TRBJ1-6, with D hard to call. The CDR3 is made up of 13 amino acids. The V gene lost 1 base and the J gene lost 7 bases, with 5 bases spanning the gap. Germline lookup yields CDR1 SGHVS and CDR2 FQNEAQ. CDR3 DNA: TGTGCCAGCAGCTTAGGAGCGAATTCACCCCTCCACTTT. The encoded protein is CASSLGANSPLHF.

The chain employs TRBV4-2 and TRBJ1-3, with a tentative D call TRBD1 (6 bases). Trimming cost V 5 bases and J 4 bases, with 18 bases left between them. The CDR3 sequence is 16 residues long. The germline V gene has CDR1 LGHNA and CDR2 YNFKEQ. DNA of the CDR3: TGTGCCAGCAGCTACCCCCTCAGGGGAGCCGGAAACACCATATATTTT. As protein: CASSYPLRGAGNTIYF.

This clonotype occurred many times. V usage is TRBV19 and J usage is TRBJ2-5; weak D call: TRBD2 (7 bases). Trimming left V 7 bases short and J 1 base short, with 13 bases between. There are 14 residues in the CDR3. Germline CDR1 LNHDA, CDR2 SQIVND (reference sequence). CDR3 protein: CASTGGGGQETQYF. The CDR3 nucleotides are TGTGCCAGTACGGGGGGAGGGGGCCAAGAGACCCAGTACTTC.

This clonotype was observed at least ten times. This rearrangement joins TRBV5-8 to TRBJ1-5; 9 bases match TRBD1. The germline V gene has CDR1 SGHTS and CDR2 YDEGEE. V shed 3 bases and J 6 bases; nucleotides not matched to a gene: 7. The CDR3 consists of 15 residues. The DNA of the CDR3 is TGTGCCAGCAGCTCGACAGGGGGATTGGGTCAGCCCCAGCATTTT. It specifies CASSSTGGLGQPQHF.

This chain joins TRBV30 and TRBJ2-7; D is tentatively TRBD1 or TRBD2 (6 bases each). Deletions cut 2 bases from V and 6 bases from J, with 17 bases between. The CDR3 length is 14 residues. Germline CDR1 GTSNPN, CDR2 SVGIG (reference sequence). The CDR3 reads CAWSPRRGSGEQYF. CDR3 sequence (DNA): TGTGCCTGGAGTCCGAGGAGGGGGTCGGGCGAGCAGTACTTC.

The chain combines TRBV7-2 with TRBJ1-1; weak D call: TRBD1 (5 bases). The V end was cut by 5 bases, the J end by 10 bases, with 17 bases between. Germline V CDR1 and CDR2: SGHTA, FQGNSA. This CDR3 spans 13 amino acids. The CDR3 here is CASSQEGRTGAFF. Written as DNA, the CDR3 is TGTGCCAGCAGCCAAGAGGGGCGAACAGGAGCTTTCTTT.

The J gene is TRBJ2-5, the V gene TRBV2, with D maybe TRBD2 (7 bases). The V gene lost 6 bases and the J gene lost 6 bases, with 17 bases spanning the gap. CDR1 is SNHLY and CDR2 is FYNNEI in the germline V gene. This CDR3 is 14 amino acids long. The CDR3 loop reads CASSQDRGGQTQYF. The CDR3 DNA sequence: TGTGCCAGCAGCCAAGATAGGGGGGGGCAGACCCAGTACTTC.

The chain combines TRBV28 with TRBJ2-7; D is ambiguous. V was cut by 7 bases and J by 3 bases, with 7 bases left in between. This CDR3 contains 11 residues. Germline CDR1 is MDHEN and CDR2 is SYDVKM. CDR3 sequence reads: CASTTDYEQYF. As DNA, the CDR3 is TGTGCCAGCACTACTGACTACGAGCAGTACTTC.

V gene TRBV6-2 or TRBV6-3 combines with J gene TRBJ2-5, with 7 nucleotides matching TRBD1. CDR3 length: 16 amino acids. Germline trimming cut 5 bases from V and 4 bases from J; bases unmatched to any gene: 13. Per germline, CDR1 MNHEY and CDR2 SVGEGT. In nucleotides, the CDR3 is TGTGCCAGCAGTACACCCCCGGACCCAGGGGGAGAGACCCAGTACTTC. This codes for CASSTPPDPGGETQYF.

The chain uses TRBV7-2 and TRBJ1-5, with 7 nucleotides matching TRBD1. The ends lost 4 bases at V and 0 bases at J; junction bases unmatched: 9. CDR1 SGHTA and CDR2 FQGNSA come from the germline V gene. This CDR3 spans 17 amino acids. The CDR3, as DNA: TGTGCCAGCAGCTCCGGACAGGCGATATATAGCAATCAGCCCCAGCATTTT. Translated, it gives CASSSGQAIYSNQPQHF.